The clone carrying this T cell receptor beta chain was counted only a few times. This sample was taken from a study of blood T cell repertoires in COVID-19. Study details: The United States, Italy and Spain provided the acute and convalescent COVID-19 samples. T cells, B-cell-depleted T cells, or PBMCs provided the cDNA or gDNA that served as material.

With 6 bases removed from V and 1 base from J, the gap between germline ends came to 4 bases. The germline gives CDR1 ENHRY, CDR2 SYGVKD. CDR3 length equals 13 residues. Sequencing was performed with immunoSEQ multiplex PCR; in TCRdb, only in-frame clones are kept and a portion is missing. The data show roughly 110,000 clones, around 89% seen once. The sequenced material came from peripheral blood. The TCR sequence derives from a man in his forties with active or convalescent COVID-19. The chain uses TRBV10-3 and TRBJ2-6; D is uncertain. The CDR3 DNA is TGTGCCATCAGCCGGTCTGGGGCCAACGTCCTGACTTTC. This translates into CAISRSGANVLTF.